The 13 T cell receptor beta chains below come from one sample, sequenced in a study of blood T cells in healthy people across ages. A sample-barcoded 5' primer and a J-beta primer mix were used in a second PCR of roughly 7 to 11 cycles. Using its own MiXCR run on the 5' RACE reads, TCRdb lists one record per CDR3 protein. This sample has approximately 900,000 distinct CDR3 sequences, with around 29% found just once. These records were also assigned to another study, of T cells of mothers and their children.

Sequencing used blood. The receptors were sampled from a woman aged 40 to 50 in good health.

This clonotype was detected once. The V call is TRBV7-9, the J call TRBJ1-1; 10 positions match TRBD1. This CDR3 comprises 16 residues. V lost 3 bases to trimming and J lost 3 bases; unmatched junction nucleotides: 7. Per the germline V gene, CDR1 is SEHNR and CDR2 is FQNEAQ (reference sequence). The CDR3 reads CASSFPGQGIHTEAFF. In DNA form, the CDR3 reads TGTGCCAGCAGCTTTCCGGGACAGGGGATACACACTGAAGCTTTCTTT.

This clonotype turned up a few times. V and J are TRBV12-3 or TRBV12-4 and TRBJ1-4; 7 bases are a match to TRBD1. V lost 6 bases and J lost 8; bases outside the gene matches: 9. The CDR3 consists of 14 residues. The CDR3 DNA sequence: TGTGCCAGCAGCCGGACAGGCAGGGGAGAAAAACTGTTTTTT. It specifies CASSRTGRGEKLFF.

With respect to this clonotype: Compared with germline, one end of the junction differs, possibly owing to a read error. The genes are TRBV12-3 or TRBV12-4 and TRBJ1-2; no clear D. This CDR3 comprises 14 residues. CDR3 loop: CASGLGPDIYGHTF. The CDR3 DNA reads as TGTGCCAGCGGTTTAGGGCCGGATATCTATGGCCACACCTTC.

In its sample, this clonotype was seen many times. The chain uses TRBV28 and TRBJ2-7, with 9 bases aligning to TRBD1. The V gene end was trimmed by 1 base and the J gene end by 6 bases; junction bases not matched to a gene: 7. Germline values: CDR1 MDHEN, CDR2 SYDVKM. The CDR3 consists of 15 residues. CDR3 bases: TGTGCCAGCAGTTTATTAGTGGCGACAGGGGGCGAGCAGTACTTC. It yields the protein CASSLLVATGGEQYF.

This clonotype has a count of ten or more. The gene calls are TRBV7-2 and TRBJ2-5; TRBD2 matches at 8 bases. The CDR3 has 16 residues. The germline V gene has CDR1 SGHTA and CDR2 FQGNSA. V lost 1 base, J lost 3 bases, and 7 bases stayed unmatched. The CDR3 coding sequence is TGTGCCAGCAGCTTAGGCGGGGGGCCCCGGAAAGAGACCCAGTACTTC. The encoded protein is CASSLGGGPRKETQYF.

V and J are TRBV7-6 and TRBJ1-1, with no clear D. The CDR3 runs 15 residues. Germline values: CDR1 SGHVS, CDR2 FNYEAQ. V was shortened by 5 bases and J by 3 bases, with 16 bases between the two germline ends. This CDR3 is CASSPLPGRDTEAFF. CDR3 in DNA: TGTGCCAGCAGCCCTCTCCCGGGAAGGGACACTGAAGCTTTCTTT. Full variable domain (rest looked up from reference TRBV7-6 and TRBJ1-1): GAGVSQSPRYKVTKRGQDVALRCDPISGHVSLYWYRQALGQGPEFLTYFNYEAQQDKSGLPNDRFSAERPEGSISTLTIQRTEQRDSAMYRCASSPLPGRDTEAFFGQGTRLTVV.

As for this clonotype: One junction end disagrees with the germline gene, perhaps due to a read error. The CDR3 spells CAGSQTDTQYF. The CDR3 nucleotides are TGTGCCGGCAGCCAAACGGATACGCAGTATTTT. This sequence joins TRBV14 and TRBJ2-3; D remains ambiguous. This CDR3 spans 11 amino acids. Per germline, CDR1 SGHDN and CDR2 FVKESK.

The V gene is TRBV6-2 or TRBV6-3, the J gene TRBJ1-4, with 9 bases lining up with TRBD1. CDR1 and CDR2 from the germline V gene are MNHEY and SVGEGT. Trimming cost V 6 bases and J 7 bases; bases outside gene matches: 9. The CDR3 consists of 15 residues. CDR3 sequence reads: CASRTTGTGSEKLFF. For the CDR3, the DNA is TGTGCCAGCAGGACAACCGGGACAGGGAGTGAAAAACTGTTTTTT.

V is TRBV6-2 or TRBV6-3 and J is TRBJ2-7; D perhaps matches TRBD1 (5 bases). This CDR3 spans 13 amino acids. The germline gives CDR1 MNHEY, CDR2 SVGEGT. The V gene lost 2 bases and the J gene lost 3 bases, with 8 bases spanning the gap. As DNA, the CDR3 is TGTGCCAGCAGTTACGGGGCAAACTACGAGCAGTACTTC. Its translation: CASSYGANYEQYF.

This clonotype was detected once. The chain employs TRBV6-2 or TRBV6-3 and TRBJ2-1; D call uncertain. Germline V CDR1 and CDR2: MNHEY, SVGEGT. The V gene lost 7 bases and the J gene lost 10 bases, with 11 bases spanning the gap. The CDR3 is 11 residues long. CDR3 in amino acids: CASTRRYEQFF. DNA for the CDR3: TGTGCCAGCACCCGGAGATACGAGCAGTTCTTC.

Comment on this clonotype: Since a much larger clone is just one base distant, this may be a read error. The chain has TRBV6-5 and TRBJ1-5, with unresolved D. The CDR3 extends over 13 amino acids. Germline loops: CDR1 MNHEY, CDR2 SVGAGI. Trimming pared 6 bases from V and 3 bases from J, leaving 9 bases between. CDR3 coding DNA: TGTGCCAGCAGGTACGGATCCAATCAGCCCCAGCATTTT. This encodes CASRYGSNQPQHF.

This chain links TRBV20-1 with TRBJ1-2, with unresolved D. The CDR3 length is 13 residues. The germline CDR1 and CDR2 sequences are DFQATT and SNEGSKA (reference sequence). Trimming cost V 6 bases and J 8 bases, with 19 bases left between them. The CDR3 sequence is CSAPPSGFGGYTF. The CDR3 DNA follows: TGCAGTGCGCCCCCTTCGGGGTTCGGAGGCTACACCTTC.

The V and J genes are TRBV28 and TRBJ1-2, with a possible D match to TRBD1 (5 bases). The germline V gene encodes CDR1 MDHEN and CDR2 SYDVKM. This CDR3 comprises 14 residues. V was trimmed by 4 bases and J by 7 bases, leaving 16 bases between them. The CDR3 DNA follows: TGTGCCAGCAGTTCGTCCGGGACGGCGCTTGGCTACACCTTC. Translated: CASSSSGTALGYTF.